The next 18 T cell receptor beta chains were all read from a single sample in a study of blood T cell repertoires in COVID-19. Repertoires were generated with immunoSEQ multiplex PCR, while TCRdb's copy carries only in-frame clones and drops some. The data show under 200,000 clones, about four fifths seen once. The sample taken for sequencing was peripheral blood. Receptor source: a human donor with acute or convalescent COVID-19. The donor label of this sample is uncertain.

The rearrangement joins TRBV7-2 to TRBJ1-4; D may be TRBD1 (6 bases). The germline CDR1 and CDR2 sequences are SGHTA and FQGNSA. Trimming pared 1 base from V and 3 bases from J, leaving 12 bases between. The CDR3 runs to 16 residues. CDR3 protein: CASSLGQGRANEKLFF. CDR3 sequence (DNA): TGTGCCAGCAGCTTAGGCCAGGGGCGAGCTAATGAAAAACTGTTTTTT.

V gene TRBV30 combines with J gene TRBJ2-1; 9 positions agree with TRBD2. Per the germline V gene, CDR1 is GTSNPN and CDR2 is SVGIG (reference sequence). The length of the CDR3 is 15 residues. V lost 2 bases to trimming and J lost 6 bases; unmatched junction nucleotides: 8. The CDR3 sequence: CAWSTVREGVNEQFF. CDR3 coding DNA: TGTGCCTGGAGTACTGTGCGGGAGGGTGTCAATGAGCAGTTCTTC. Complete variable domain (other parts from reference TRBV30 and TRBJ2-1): SQTIHQWPATLVQPVGSPLSLECTVEGTSNPNLYWYRQAAGRGLQLLFYSVGIGQISSEVPQNLSASRPQDRQFILSSKKLLLSDSGFYLCAWSTVREGVNEQFFGPGTRLTVL.

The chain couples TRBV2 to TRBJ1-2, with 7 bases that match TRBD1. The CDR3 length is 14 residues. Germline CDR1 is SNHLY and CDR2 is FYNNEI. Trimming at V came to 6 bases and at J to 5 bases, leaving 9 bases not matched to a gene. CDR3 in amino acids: CASSSGGGGYGYTF. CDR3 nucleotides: TGTGCCAGCAGCTCTGGAGGGGGCGGTTATGGCTACACCTTC.

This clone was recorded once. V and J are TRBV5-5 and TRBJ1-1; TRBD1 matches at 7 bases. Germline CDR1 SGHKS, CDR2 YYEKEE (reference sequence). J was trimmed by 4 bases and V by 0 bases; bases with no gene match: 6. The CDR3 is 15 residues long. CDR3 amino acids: CASSLEHRGTTEAFF. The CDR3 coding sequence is TGTGCCAGCAGCTTGGAGCACAGGGGCACCACTGAAGCTTTCTTT.

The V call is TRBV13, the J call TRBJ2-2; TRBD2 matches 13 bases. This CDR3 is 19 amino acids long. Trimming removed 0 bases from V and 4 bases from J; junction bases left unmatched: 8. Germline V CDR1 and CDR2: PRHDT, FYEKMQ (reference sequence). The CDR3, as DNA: TGTGCCAGCAGCTTAGGCCGACTAGCGGGGGGCCGATTCACCGGGGAGCTGTTTTTT. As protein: CASSLGRLAGGRFTGELFF.

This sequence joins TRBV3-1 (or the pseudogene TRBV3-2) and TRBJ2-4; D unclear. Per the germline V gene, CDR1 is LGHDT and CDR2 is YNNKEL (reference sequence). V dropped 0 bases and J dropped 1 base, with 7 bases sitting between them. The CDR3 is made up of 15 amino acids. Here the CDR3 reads CASSQEAAAKNIQYF. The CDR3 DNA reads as TGTGCCAGCAGCCAAGAGGCAGCGGCCAAAAACATTCAGTACTTC.

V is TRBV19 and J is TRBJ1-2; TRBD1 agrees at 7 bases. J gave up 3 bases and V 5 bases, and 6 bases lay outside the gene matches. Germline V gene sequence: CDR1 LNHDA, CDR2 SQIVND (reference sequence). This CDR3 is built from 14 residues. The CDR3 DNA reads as TGTGCCAGTAGTCCACAGGGGTCTCACTATGGCTACACCTTC. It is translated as CASSPQGSHYGYTF.

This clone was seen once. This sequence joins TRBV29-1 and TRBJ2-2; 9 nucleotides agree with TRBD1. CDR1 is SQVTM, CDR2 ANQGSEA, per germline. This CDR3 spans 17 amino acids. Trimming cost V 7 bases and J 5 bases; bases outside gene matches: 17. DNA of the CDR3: TGCAGCGGATACGGACTTGGACAGGGGATTGGGACCGGGGAGCTGTTTTTT. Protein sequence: CSGYGLGQGIGTGELFF.

CDR3 residues: CASSDDILYNEQFF. CDR3 sequence (DNA): TGTGCCAGCAGTGATGACATTCTCTACAATGAGCAGTTCTTC. The chain uses TRBV6-1 and TRBJ2-1; D unclear. V was cut by 3 bases and J by 3 bases, with 9 bases left in between. The germline gives CDR1 MNHNS, CDR2 SASEGT. The CDR3 is made up of 14 amino acids.

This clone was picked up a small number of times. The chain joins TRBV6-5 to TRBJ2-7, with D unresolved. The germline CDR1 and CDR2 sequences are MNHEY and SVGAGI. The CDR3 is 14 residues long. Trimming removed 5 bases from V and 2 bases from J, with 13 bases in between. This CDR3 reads CASSSRVYPYEQYF. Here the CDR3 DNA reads TGTGCCAGCAGTAGCCGGGTCTACCCCTACGAGCAGTACTTC.

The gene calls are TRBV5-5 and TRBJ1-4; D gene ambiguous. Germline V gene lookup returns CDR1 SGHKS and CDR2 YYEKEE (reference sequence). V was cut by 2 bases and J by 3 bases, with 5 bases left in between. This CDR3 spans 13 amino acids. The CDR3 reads CASSFIPNEKLFF. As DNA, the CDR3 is TGTGCCAGCAGCTTTATCCCTAATGAAAAACTGTTTTTT.

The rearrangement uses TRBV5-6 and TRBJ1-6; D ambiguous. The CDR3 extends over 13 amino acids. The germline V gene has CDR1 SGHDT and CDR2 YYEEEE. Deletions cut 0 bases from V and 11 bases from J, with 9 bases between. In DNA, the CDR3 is TGTGCCAGCAGCTTGGTTCCTGAGGCACCCCTCCACTTT. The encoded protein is CASSLVPEAPLHF.

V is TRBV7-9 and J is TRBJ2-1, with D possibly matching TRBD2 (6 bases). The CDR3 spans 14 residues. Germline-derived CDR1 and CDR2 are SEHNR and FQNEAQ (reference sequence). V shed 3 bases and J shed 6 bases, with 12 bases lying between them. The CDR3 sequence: CASSFGTGANEQFF. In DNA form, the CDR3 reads TGTGCCAGCAGCTTTGGTACGGGAGCCAATGAGCAGTTCTTC.

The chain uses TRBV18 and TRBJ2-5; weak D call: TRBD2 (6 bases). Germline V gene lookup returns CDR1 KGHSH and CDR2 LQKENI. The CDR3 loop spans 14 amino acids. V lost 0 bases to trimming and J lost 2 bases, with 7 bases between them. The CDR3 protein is CASSPPAGQETQYF. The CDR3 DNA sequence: TGTGCCAGCTCACCACCGGCGGGGCAAGAGACCCAGTACTTC. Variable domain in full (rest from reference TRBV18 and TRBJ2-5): NAGVMQNPRHLVRRRGQEARLRCSPMKGHSHVYWYRQLPEEGLKFMVYLQKENIIDESGMPKERFSAEFPKEGPSILRIQQVVRGDSAAYFCASSPPAGQETQYFGPGTRLLVL.

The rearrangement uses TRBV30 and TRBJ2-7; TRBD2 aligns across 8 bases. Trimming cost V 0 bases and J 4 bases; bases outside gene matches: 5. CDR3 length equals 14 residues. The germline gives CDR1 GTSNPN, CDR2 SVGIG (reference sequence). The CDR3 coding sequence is TGTGCCTGGAGTGTCGGGGGGGCCCTTTACGAGCAGTACTTC. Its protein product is CAWSVGGALYEQYF.

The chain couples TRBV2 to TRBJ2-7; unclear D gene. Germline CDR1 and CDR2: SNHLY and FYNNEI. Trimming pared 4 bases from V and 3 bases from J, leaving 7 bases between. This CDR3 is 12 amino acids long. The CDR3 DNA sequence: TGTGCCAGCAGTGGACAATACTACGAGCAGTACTTC. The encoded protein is CASSGQYYEQYF.

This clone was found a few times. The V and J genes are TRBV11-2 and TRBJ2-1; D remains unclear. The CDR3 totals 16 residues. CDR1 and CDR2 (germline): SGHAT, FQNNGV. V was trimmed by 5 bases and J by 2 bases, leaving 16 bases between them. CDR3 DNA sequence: TGTGCCAGCAGCCAGCTCAGGTCCAAACCCTACAATGAGCAGTTCTTC. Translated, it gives CASSQLRSKPYNEQFF. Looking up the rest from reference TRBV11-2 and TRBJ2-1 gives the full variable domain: EAGVAQSPRYKIIEKRQSVAFWCNPISGHATLYWYQQILGQGPKLLIQFQNNGVVDDSQLPKDRFSAERLKGVDSTLKIQPAKLEDSAVYLCASSQLRSKPYNEQFFGPGTRLTVL.

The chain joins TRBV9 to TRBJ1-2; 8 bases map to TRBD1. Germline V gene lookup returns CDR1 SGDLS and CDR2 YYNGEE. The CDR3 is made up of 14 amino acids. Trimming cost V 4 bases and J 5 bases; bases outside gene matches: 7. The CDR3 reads CASSPRTGLYGYTF. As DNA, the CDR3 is TGTGCCAGCAGCCCCCGGACAGGGCTATATGGCTACACCTTC.